The present TCR beta chain was sequenced within a study of shared clonotypes between healthy human individuals. Data came from immunoSEQ multiplex PCR; TCRdb stores just in-frame clones and leaves some out. The sample records about 590,000 clones, about 95% being singletons. Terminally differentiated effector memory CD45RA+ cells were excluded by CCR7 positive selection of CD45RO-negative cells. Whole-study results and caveats: Of the naive CD4 clonotypes, 4% to 5% were shared across a few donors. Sequencing depth was predicted to influence how clonotypes are shared among donors.

In the case of this clone: Its antigen is unidentified.

The TCR originated in a woman under 40 in good health. The sequencing sample was made of naive CD8+ T cells sorted from blood.

The CDR3 is CASSDVAGGKHEQYF. Here the CDR3 DNA reads TGTGCCAGCAGTGATGTAGCGGGAGGGAAACACGAGCAGTACTTC. The V call is TRBV6-1, the J call TRBJ2-7; 11 bases agree with TRBD2. Germline CDR1 and CDR2: MNHNS and SASEGT. J gave up 5 bases and V 3 bases, and 6 bases lay outside the gene matches. This CDR3 has 15 residues.